This T cell receptor beta chain was captured by sequencing in a study of T cell repertoires in ileal Crohn's disease. Time point denoted: neoterminal ileum biopsy at postoperative endoscopy, about 6 months after surgery. Only in-frame clones appear in the TCRdb table, and some are missing; sequencing was by immunoSEQ multiplex PCR. The sample includes some 10,000 clones, 80% to 90% of them seen just once. This clone was found a few times. Its antigen remains unknown. Whole-study results and caveats: Compared with non-smokers, active smokers at surgery showed more clonal expansions. Compared with CD4 T cells, sorted CD8 cells carried more expanded clones.

The source material was ileal tissue. The source of this sequence is an adult with Crohn's disease.

The CDR3 loop is CASSFRGSGSYNEQFF. In DNA, the CDR3 is TGTGCCAGCAGCTTTAGGGGTAGCGGGTCCTACAATGAGCAGTTCTTC. This rearrangement joins TRBV5-8 to TRBJ2-1; 7 nucleotides match TRBD2. The trim removed 2 bases at V and 1 base at J, leaving 6 bases unmatched. Germline CDR1 SGHTS, CDR2 YDEGEE. This CDR3 is 16 amino acids long.